Below are 6 T cell receptor beta chains sequenced from a single sample in a study of radiotherapy plus CTLA-4 blockade in lung cancer. Here immunoSEQ multiplex PCR was the method, and the copy in TCRdb shows in-frame clones only, minus some. The repertoire holds 9,500 to 15,000 clones, with around 84% as singletons. The material was peripheral blood, obtained from a patient treated with radiotherapy plus ipilimumab. These receptors were obtained from a human donor with non-small cell lung cancer that progressed on radiotherapy plus ipilimumab.

V is TRBV11-2 and J is TRBJ1-1; D remains unclear. The CDR3 consists of 12 residues. Per the germline V gene, CDR1 is SGHAT and CDR2 is FQNNGV. Trimming took off 5 bases at V and 7 bases at J, with 11 bases between the two ends. The CDR3 reads CASSRGPLEAFF. The CDR3 DNA sequence: TGTGCCAGCAGCCGTGGACCCCTTGAAGCTTTCTTT.

V gene TRBV2 combines with J gene TRBJ2-5, with 9 nucleotides matching TRBD2. Germline-derived CDR1 and CDR2 are SNHLY and FYNNEI. This CDR3 comprises 14 residues. Trimming removed 6 bases from V and 4 bases from J; junction bases left unmatched: 6. CDR3 in amino acids: CASSFSGGGETQYF. The CDR3 DNA sequence: TGTGCCAGCAGCTTTAGCGGGGGAGGAGAGACCCAGTACTTC.

This sequence joins TRBV7-6 and TRBJ1-6, with D uncertain. This CDR3 is built from 19 residues. CDR1 and CDR2 (germline): SGHVS, FNYEAQ. V lost 5 bases and J 0 bases, leaving 20 bases between the germline ends. The CDR3 coding sequence is TGTGCCAGCAGCCCTCGGAGACCCGGGGAGTCCTCCTATAATTCACCCCTCCACTTT. Protein sequence: CASSPRRPGESSYNSPLHF. Supplemented by reference TRBV7-6 and TRBJ1-6, the full variable domain reads GAGVSQSPRYKVTKRGQDVALRCDPISGHVSLYWYRQALGQGPEFLTYFNYEAQQDKSGLPNDRFSAERPEGSISTLTIQRTEQRDSAMYRCASSPRRPGESSYNSPLHFGNGTRLTVT.

V usage is TRBV6-1 and J usage is TRBJ2-1, with TRBD2 matching 12 bases. Per the germline V gene, CDR1 is MNHNS and CDR2 is SASEGT. CDR3 length equals 16 residues. Trimming cost V 2 bases and J 8 bases; bases outside gene matches: 7. The CDR3 is CASSENSSGGVYEQFF. CDR3 coding DNA: TGTGCCAGCAGTGAAAATTCTAGCGGGGGGGTCTATGAGCAGTTCTTC.

The J gene is TRBJ2-5, the V gene TRBV5-6, with D possibly being TRBD1 or TRBD2 (5 bases each). This CDR3 spans 16 amino acids. The V end was cut by 6 bases, the J end by 1 base, with 19 bases between. Germline V gene sequence: CDR1 SGHDT, CDR2 YYEEEE. CDR3 nucleotide sequence: TGTGCCAGCACCCTGCAAAACAGTGGGACCCAAGAGACCCAGTACTTC. Translating gives CASTLQNSGTQETQYF. The full variable domain, rest sourced from reference TRBV5-6 and TRBJ2-5, is DAGVTQSPTHLIKTRGQQVTLRCSPKSGHDTVSWYQQALGQGPQFIFQYYEEEERQRGNFPDRFSGHQFPNYSSELNVNALLLGDSALYLCASTLQNSGTQETQYFGPGTRLLVL.

This chain connects TRBV29-1 to TRBJ1-1; D is undetermined. Deletions cut 3 bases from V and 5 bases from J, with 13 bases between. The CDR3 loop spans 13 amino acids. Germline CDR1 reads SQVTM; CDR2 reads ANQGSEA. The CDR3 spells CSVDIPIGTEAFF. The CDR3, as DNA: TGCAGCGTTGATATCCCGATTGGTACTGAAGCTTTCTTT.